A selection of T cell receptor beta chains follows, all from one sample in a study of blood T cells in healthy people across ages. TCRdb fed the 5' RACE reads into MiXCR, producing one record per CDR3 protein. Counted here are approximately 400,000 distinct CDR3 sequences, about 49% occurring once; the ten biggest clones make up around 53%. Material for sequencing was blood. These receptors were taken from a man in his sixties in good health. The CDR3 runs from the conserved cysteine through the conserved F or W. The D gene is left open where the match is weak. Size values are once, few and many counts, or a class for expanded clones, and some rows have none.

>TRBJ1-1|TRBV29-1|many|-
TGCAGCGAGGTAAGGGCATTTGGAGCTGAAGCTTTCTTT
CSEVRAFGAEAFF
>TRBJ2-5|TRBV7-9|few|TRBD2
TGTGCCAGCAGCCCCGTGGGGCGGGGGCAAGAGACCCAGTACTTC
CASSPVGRGQETQYF
>TRBJ2-5|TRBV7-9|-|-
TGTGCCAGCAGCTTAGGGACTCGCGGAGAGACCCAGTACTTC
CASSLGTRGETQYF
>TRBJ2-6|TRBV4-3|-|-
TGCGCCAGCAGCCAAGATCCCGACAGCTCTGGGGCCAACGTCCTGACTTTC
CASSQDPDSSGANVLTF
>TRBJ1-2|TRBV4-1|once|-
TGCGCCAGCAGCCAAGATACCTCGGGGGACTATGGCTACACCTTC
CASSQDTSGDYGYTF
>TRBJ2-5|TRBV29-1|-|-
TGCAGCGCTGTCCAGGTAGAGACCCAGTACTTC
CSAVQVETQYF
>TRBJ2-7|TRBV3-1|-|TRBD1
TGTGCCAGCAGCCGAAATTCAGGGGGCTCCGTCTCCTACGAGCAGTACTTC
CASSRNSGGSVSYEQYF
>TRBJ2-1|TRBV29-1|few|-
TGCAGCACCCGTGTCAATGAGCAGTTCTTC
CSTRVNEQFF
>TRBJ1-1|TRBV7-6|few|-
TGTGCCAGCAGCGCCGACTTGAACACTGAAGCTTTCTTT
CASSADLNTEAFF
>TRBJ2-1|TRBV7-2|few|-
TGTGCCAGCAGCCCTCAGGGTGGTAGCTCCTACAATGAGCAGTTCTTC
CASSPQGGSSYNEQFF
>TRBJ1-2|TRBV4-1|-|-
TGCGCCAGCAGCCACAGTGTGACGGACTATGGCTACACCTTC
CASSHSVTDYGYTF
>TRBJ2-3|TRBV25-1|few|-
TGTGCCAGCCTCGCGATCGGTGGGGATACGCAGTATTTT
CASLAIGGDTQYF
>TRBJ2-1|TRBV6-2/TRBV6-3|-|TRBD2
TGTGCCAGCAGACGCCTAGCGGGAGGCCCTTACAATGAGCAGTTCTTC
CASRRLAGGPYNEQFF
>TRBJ2-2|TRBV5-1|-|-
TGCGCCAGCAGACCAGACACCGCCGGGGAGCTGTTTTTT
CASRPDTAGELFF
>TRBJ2-4|TRBV29-1|-|TRBD2
TGCAGCGCTAACCCGACTAGCTGGCAGGGCATTCAGTACTTC
CSANPTSWQGIQYF
>TRBJ2-1|TRBV7-2|-|TRBD1
TGTGCCAGCAGCGGTCACCGGGACAGGGGGGCCAATGAGCAGTTCTTC
CASSGHRDRGANEQFF
>TRBJ2-6|TRBV27|-|TRBD1
TGTGCCAGCAGTTTACTGCGACAGGGGGCAAAAGAGGGGGCCAACGTCCTGACTTTC
CASSLLRQGAKEGANVLTF
>TRBJ1-1|TRBV12-3/TRBV12-4|few|-
TGTGCCACCGGGGGTACTGAAGCTTTCTTT
CATGGTEAFF
>TRBJ2-5|TRBV7-8|-|-
TGTGCCAGCAGCTTAGCGTCCCCTTCAGAGACCCAGTACTTC
CASSLASPSETQYF
>TRBJ2-1|TRBV16|-|-
TGTGCCAGCAGCCCCGCGACTCCGGGCTCCTACAATGAGCAGTTCTTC
CASSPATPGSYNEQFF
>TRBJ1-2|TRBV10-3|-|TRBD1
TGTGCCATCAGCGGACAGGGAATAGATGGCTACACCTTC
CAISGQGIDGYTF
>TRBJ2-7|TRBV28|many|-
TGTGCCAGCAGTTTAGACGCGGGATGGGTCTACGAGCAGTACTTC
CASSLDAGWVYEQYF
>TRBJ1-2|TRBV7-2|-|-
TGTGCCAGCAGCTTATCCAACTCGGGACGTTTTAACTATGGCTACACCTTC
CASSLSNSGRFNYGYTF
>TRBJ2-5|TRBV5-1|few|-
TGCGCCAGCAGCGCCAGGGGTCTGGAGACCCAGTACTTC
CASSARGLETQYF
>TRBJ2-6|TRBV7-8|-|-
TGTGCCAGCAGCCCACCGGAACACTCTGGGGCCAACGTCCTGACTTTC
CASSPPEHSGANVLTF
>TRBJ1-5|TRBV7-2|-|TRBD1
TGTGCCAGCAGCCCCTCTGGGGGGAACAGGGGATTTCAGCCCCAGAATTTT
CASSPSGGNRGFQPQNF
>TRBJ2-1|TRBV27|-|TRBD1
TGTGCCAGCAGTTTTCACGGACAGGGCAATGAGCAGTTCTTC
CASSFHGQGNEQFF
>TRBJ2-5|TRBV12-3/TRBV12-4|-|TRBD2
TGTGCCAGCAGCTGGGGGGGTAGAGAGACCCAGTACTTC
CASSWGGRETQYF
>TRBJ2-7|TRBV6-5|-|-
TGTGCCAGCAGCCTTGACAACACCTACGAGCAGTACTTC
CASSLDNTYEQYF
>TRBJ1-1|TRBV5-1|once|-
TGCGCCAGCAGCTCAGGACAAGCGGGCACTGAAGCTTTCTTT
CASSSGQAGTEAFF
>TRBJ2-7|TRBV7-2|many|TRBD2
TGTGCCAGCAGCGATAGCGGGAGCCCCTCCTACGAGCAGTACTTC
CASSDSGSPSYEQYF
>TRBJ2-3|TRBV4-3|-|-
TGCGCCAGCAGCCGGACGCGCCAAGAGGCAGATACGCAGTATTTT
CASSRTRQEADTQYF
>TRBJ2-7|TRBV20-1|few|TRBD2
TGCAGTGCTAAAGGAGGCGGGAGGGCCGCCTACGAGCAGTACTTC
CSAKGGGRAAYEQYF
>TRBJ2-3|TRBV7-2|few|TRBD1
TGTGCCAGCAGCGCTGTAGACAGGGGACCAGGGGATACGCAGTATTTT
CASSAVDRGPGDTQYF
>TRBJ2-3|TRBV20-1|-|-
TGCAGTGCCGCGTGGGGGGGCTCAGATACGCAGTATTTT
CSAAWGGSDTQYF
>TRBJ2-7|TRBV5-1|few|-
TGCGCCAGCAGCTTGTCAACGGGGGCGCAGGGCGAGCAGTACTTC
CASSLSTGAQGEQYF
>TRBJ2-6|TRBV6-2/TRBV6-3|few|-
TGTGCCAGCAGCCCACCAGGGGCTGGGGCCAACGTCCTGACTTTC
CASSPPGAGANVLTF
>TRBJ1-2|TRBV7-6|few|-
TGTGCCAGCAGTCGGGGGCTAAGCTATGGCTACACCTTC
CASSRGLSYGYTF
>TRBJ2-5|TRBV7-2|once|-
TGTGCCAGCAGTTCCGGACGGGGAGAGACCCAGTACTTC
CASSSGRGETQYF
>TRBJ1-4|TRBV7-9|-|-
TGTGCCAGCAGCTTAGCTTCGGGTGATGAAAAACTGTTTTTT
CASSLASGDEKLFF
>TRBJ2-4|TRBV3-1|-|-
TGTGCCAGCAGCCCCGAGGATGATGGGTCGGTAGGGCTAAACATTCAGTACTTC
CASSPEDDGSVGLNIQYF
>TRBJ2-1|TRBV7-2|few|-
TGTGCCAGCAGCTTAAGGGGATCTAGCGTGAATGAGCAGTTCTTC
CASSLRGSSVNEQFF
>TRBJ1-5|TRBV6-5|-|-
TGTGCCAGCAGTGGGGACCTAAATCAGCCCCAGCATTTT
CASSGDLNQPQHF
>TRBJ1-1|TRBV20-1|-|TRBD1
TGCAGTGTTGAAGGACAGGACACTGAAGCTTTCTTT
CSVEGQDTEAFF
>TRBJ2-5|TRBV20-1|few|TRBD2
TGCAGTGCTAGGGAGGTGGCTAGCGGGGGGTGGGAGACCCAGTACTTC
CSAREVASGGWETQYF
>TRBJ2-7|TRBV5-1|-|TRBD1
TGCGCCAGCAGCTTGGCGGACAGGGGGCGAAACGAGCAGTACTTC
CASSLADRGRNEQYF
>TRBJ2-1|TRBV20-1|-|-
TGCAGTGCTCGAAGGTTTTCCTACAATGAGCAGTTCTTC
CSARRFSYNEQFF
>TRBJ2-1|TRBV28|-|TRBD2
TGTGCCAGCAGATATAGCGGGGGCTACTACAATGAGCAGTTCTTC
CASRYSGGYYNEQFF
>TRBJ2-1|TRBV20-1|few|-
TGCAGTGCAGACTACAGTAACAGGGAGCAGTTCTTC
CSADYSNREQFF
>TRBJ2-1|TRBV20-1|many|TRBD1
TGCAGTGGGCAGGGGGCATCCTACAATGAGCAGTTCTTC
CSGQGASYNEQFF
>TRBJ2-3|TRBV6-2/TRBV6-3|-|TRBD2
TGTGCCAGCAGGAATAGCGGGAGGGACGGGCAGTATTTT
CASRNSGRDGQYF
>TRBJ1-6|TRBV13|few|-
TGTGCCAGCAGCTTACGTCAGGGCCGTTCACCCCTCCACTTT
CASSLRQGRSPLHF
>TRBJ2-4|TRBV27|-|-
TGTGCCAGCAGTTTGGACAGCAAAAACATTCAGTACTTC
CASSLDSKNIQYF
>TRBJ2-7|TRBV7-2|many|-
TGTGCCAGCAGCCGTGGGGGGCGAAGCTCCTACGAGCAGTACTTC
CASSRGGRSSYEQYF